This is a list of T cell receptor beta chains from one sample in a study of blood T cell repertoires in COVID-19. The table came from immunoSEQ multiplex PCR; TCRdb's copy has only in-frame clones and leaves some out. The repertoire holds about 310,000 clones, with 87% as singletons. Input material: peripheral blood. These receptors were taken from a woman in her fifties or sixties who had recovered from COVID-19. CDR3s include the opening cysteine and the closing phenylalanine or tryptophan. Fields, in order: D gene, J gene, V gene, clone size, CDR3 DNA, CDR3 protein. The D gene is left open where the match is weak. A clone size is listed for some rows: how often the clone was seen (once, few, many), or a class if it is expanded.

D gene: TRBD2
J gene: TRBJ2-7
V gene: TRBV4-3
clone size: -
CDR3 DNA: TGCGCCAGCAGCCAAGATTTAAGGGAGGGGGAGCAGTACTTC
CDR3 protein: CASSQDLREGEQYF

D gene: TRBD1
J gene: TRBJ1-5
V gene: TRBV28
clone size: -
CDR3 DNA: TGTGCCAGCAGTTTATGGACAGGGATTAGTCAGCCCCAGCATTTT
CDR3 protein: CASSLWTGISQPQHF

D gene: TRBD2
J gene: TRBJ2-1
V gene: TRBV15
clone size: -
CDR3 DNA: TGTGCCACCAGCAGAGGTCGGTGGAGCGGGGGGGCAGGCAATGAGCAGTTCTTC
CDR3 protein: CATSRGRWSGGAGNEQFF

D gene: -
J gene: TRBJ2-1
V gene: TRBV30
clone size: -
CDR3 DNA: TGTGCCGGCCACAAAGCTAGCGCGACCACTCGCCATGAGCAGTTCTTC
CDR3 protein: CAGHKASATTRHEQFF

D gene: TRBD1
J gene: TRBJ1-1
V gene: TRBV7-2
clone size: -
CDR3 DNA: TGTGCCAGCAGCTTCGGACAGGGAGGACTTTCAGCTTTCTTT
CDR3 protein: CASSFGQGGLSAFF

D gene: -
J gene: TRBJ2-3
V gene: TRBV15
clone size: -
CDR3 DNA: TGTGCCACCCGAGCGGAGCCTAGCACAGATACGCAGTATTTT
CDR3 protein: CATRAEPSTDTQYF

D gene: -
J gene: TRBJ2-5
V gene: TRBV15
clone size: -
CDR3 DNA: TGTGCCACCAGCAGTCTGGACCCGGGTCGCTCGGGGGAGACCCAGTACTTC
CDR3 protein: CATSSLDPGRSGETQYF

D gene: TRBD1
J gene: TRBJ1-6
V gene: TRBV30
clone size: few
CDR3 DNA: TGTGCCTGGGGGGGGACAGGGGCTAACGCCTATAATTCACCCCTCCACTTT
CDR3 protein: CAWGGTGANAYNSPLHF

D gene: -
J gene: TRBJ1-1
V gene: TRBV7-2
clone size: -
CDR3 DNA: TGTGCCAGCAGCCCCCAGGCGGGGTACACTGAAGCTTTCTTT
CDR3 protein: CASSPQAGYTEAFF

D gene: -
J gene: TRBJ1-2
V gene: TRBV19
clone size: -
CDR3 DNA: TGTGCCAGTAACCATCGAGAAGGGGTTAACTATGGCTACACCTTC
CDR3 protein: CASNHREGVNYGYTF

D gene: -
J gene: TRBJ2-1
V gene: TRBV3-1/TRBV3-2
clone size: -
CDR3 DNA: TGTGCCAGCAGCCAAGACAGGAGAAGGGGCGGTGAGCAGTTCTTC
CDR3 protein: CASSQDRRRGGEQFF

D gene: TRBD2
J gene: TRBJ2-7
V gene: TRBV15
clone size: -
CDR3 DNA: TGTGCCACCAGCAGAGAAACGGGAGGATACTCCTACGAGCAGTACTTC
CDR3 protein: CATSRETGGYSYEQYF

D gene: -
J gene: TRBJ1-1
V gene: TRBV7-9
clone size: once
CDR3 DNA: TGTGCCAGCAGCTCTCCGACAGGAACGGACACTGAAGCTTTCTTT
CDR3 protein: CASSSPTGTDTEAFF

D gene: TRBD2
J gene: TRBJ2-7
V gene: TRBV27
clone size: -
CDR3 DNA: TGTGCCAGCTCCTCGGGGGGGGCGGAGAGCTCCTACGAGCAGTACTTC
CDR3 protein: CASSSGGAESSYEQYF

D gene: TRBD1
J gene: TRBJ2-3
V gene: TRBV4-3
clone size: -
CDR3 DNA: TGCGCCAGCAGCCTAGACAGGGCTAGCACAGATACGCAGTATTTT
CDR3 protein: CASSLDRASTDTQYF

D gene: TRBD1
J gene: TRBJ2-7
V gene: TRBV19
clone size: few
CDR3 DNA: TGTGCCAGTAGTATAGGGGGACAGTCCGCCGACGAGCAGTACTTC
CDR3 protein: CASSIGGQSADEQYF

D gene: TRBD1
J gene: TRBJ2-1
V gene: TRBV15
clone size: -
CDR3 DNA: TGTGCCACCAGAACAGGGACAGGAACTTACAATGAGCAGTTCTTC
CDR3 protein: CATRTGTGTYNEQFF

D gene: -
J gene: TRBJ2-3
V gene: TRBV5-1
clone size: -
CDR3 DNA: TGCGCCAGCAGGTCCGGGACGGGGGAAGATACGCAGTATTTT
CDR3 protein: CASRSGTGEDTQYF

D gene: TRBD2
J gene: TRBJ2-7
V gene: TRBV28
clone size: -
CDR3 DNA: TGTGCCAGCTCGACTAGCACTCCCTACGAGCAGTACTTC
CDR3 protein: CASSTSTPYEQYF

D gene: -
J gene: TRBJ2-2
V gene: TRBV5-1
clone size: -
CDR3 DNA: TGCGCCAGCAGCTCTAATACGAACACCGGGGAGCTGTTTTTT
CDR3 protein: CASSSNTNTGELFF

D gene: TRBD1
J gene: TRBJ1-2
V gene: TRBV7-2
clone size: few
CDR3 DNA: TGTGCCAGCAGCTTAGGGACAGGGCAGGGCTACACCTTC
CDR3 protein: CASSLGTGQGYTF

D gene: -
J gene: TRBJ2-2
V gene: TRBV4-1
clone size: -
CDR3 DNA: TGCGCCAGCAGCCAAGTAGCAGCTTTCGGGGAGCTGTTTTTT
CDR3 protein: CASSQVAAFGELFF

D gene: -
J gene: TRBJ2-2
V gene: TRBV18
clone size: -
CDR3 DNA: TGTGCCAGCTCACGGGCAGAACCGAACACCGGGGAGCTGTTTTTT
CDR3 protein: CASSRAEPNTGELFF

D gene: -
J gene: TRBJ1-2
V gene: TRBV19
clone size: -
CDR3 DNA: TGTGCCAGTAGCCCAGAGGGAAATGGCTACACCTTC
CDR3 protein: CASSPEGNGYTF

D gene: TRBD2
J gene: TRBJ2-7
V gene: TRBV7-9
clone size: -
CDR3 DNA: TGTGCCAGCAAACCGGGAGGCCCCTACGAGCAGTACTTC
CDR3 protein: CASKPGGPYEQYF

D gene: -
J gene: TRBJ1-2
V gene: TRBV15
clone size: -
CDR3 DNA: TGTGCCACCAGCAGAAAACGGACAGTGGAGTTCTATGGCTACACCTTC
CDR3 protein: CATSRKRTVEFYGYTF

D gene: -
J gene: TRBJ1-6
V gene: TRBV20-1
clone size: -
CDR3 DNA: TGCAGTGCCAGTACCGGGGTCACATCACCCCTCCACTTT
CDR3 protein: CSASTGVTSPLHF

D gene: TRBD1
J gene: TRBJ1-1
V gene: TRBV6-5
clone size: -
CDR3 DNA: TGTGCCAGCAGTTCCTCGACAGGGTCTGAAGCTTTCTTT
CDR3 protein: CASSSSTGSEAFF

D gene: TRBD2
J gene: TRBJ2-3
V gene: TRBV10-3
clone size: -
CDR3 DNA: TGTGCCATCAGTGAGTCGGACAGCGGGGGGTCTACAGATACGCAGTATTTT
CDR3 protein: CAISESDSGGSTDTQYF

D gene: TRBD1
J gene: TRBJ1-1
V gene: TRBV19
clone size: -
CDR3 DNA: TGTGCCAGTAGTACAGGGACAGACACTGAAGCTTTCTTT
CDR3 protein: CASSTGTDTEAFF

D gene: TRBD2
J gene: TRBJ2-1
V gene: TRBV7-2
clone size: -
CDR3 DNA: TGTGCCAGCACCTTTCAGGGGACTAGGTTTAATGAGCAGTTCTTC
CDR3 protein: CASTFQGTRFNEQFF

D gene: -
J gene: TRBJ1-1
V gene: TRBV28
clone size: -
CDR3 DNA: TGTGCCAGCAGTTTTACCAGGGCGAACACTGAAGCTTTCTTT
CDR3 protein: CASSFTRANTEAFF

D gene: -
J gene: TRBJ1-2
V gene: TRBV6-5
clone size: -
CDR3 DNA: TGTGCCAGCAGCGCAGGGTCAGCGAACTATGGCTACACCTTC
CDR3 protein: CASSAGSANYGYTF

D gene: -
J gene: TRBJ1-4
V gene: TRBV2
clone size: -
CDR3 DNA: TGTGCCAGCAGAGACCCGGGGGGGGATGGAGAAAAACTGTTTTTT
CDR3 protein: CASRDPGGDGEKLFF

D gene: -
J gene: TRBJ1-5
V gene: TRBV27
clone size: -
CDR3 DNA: TGTGCCAGCTCCGCGGAACGTTACAGGGGCAATCAGCCCCAGCATTTT
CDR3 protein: CASSAERYRGNQPQHF

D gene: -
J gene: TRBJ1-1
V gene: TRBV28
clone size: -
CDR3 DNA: TGTGCCAGCAGATCTATTGAAGCTTTCTTT
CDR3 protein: CASRSIEAFF

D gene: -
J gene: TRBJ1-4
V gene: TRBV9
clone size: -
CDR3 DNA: TGTGCCAGCAGCGTAGCAGGGAGGTCAAGAAATGAAAAACTGTTTTTT
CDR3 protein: CASSVAGRSRNEKLFF

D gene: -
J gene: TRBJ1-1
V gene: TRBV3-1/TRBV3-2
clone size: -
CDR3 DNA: TGTGCCAGCAGCGCGAATACCGAAGCTTTCTTT
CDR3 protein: CASSANTEAFF

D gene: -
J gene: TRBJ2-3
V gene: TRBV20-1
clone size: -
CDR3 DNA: TGCAGTGCTAGTCTCTCGGTGGATACGCAGTATTTT
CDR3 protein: CSASLSVDTQYF

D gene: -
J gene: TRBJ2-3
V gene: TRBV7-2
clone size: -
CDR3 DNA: TGTGCCAGCAGCTTACTACAGAATCGCGATACGCAGTATTTT
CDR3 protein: CASSLLQNRDTQYF

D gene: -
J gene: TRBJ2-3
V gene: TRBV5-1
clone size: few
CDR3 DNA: TGCGCCAGCAGCTTGGAGCGGGCCACAGATACGCAGTATTTT
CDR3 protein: CASSLERATDTQYF

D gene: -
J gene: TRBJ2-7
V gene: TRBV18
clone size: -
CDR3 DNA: TGTGCCAGCTCAACTGCGGGCGGGGGCACTTACGAGCAGTACTTC
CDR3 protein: CASSTAGGGTYEQYF

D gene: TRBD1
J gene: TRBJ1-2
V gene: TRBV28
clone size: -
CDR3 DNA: TGTGCCAGCTTTAACAGGGGACAATCTAGCGACTATGGCTACACCTTC
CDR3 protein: CASFNRGQSSDYGYTF

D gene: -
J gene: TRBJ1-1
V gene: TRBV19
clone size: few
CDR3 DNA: TGTGCCAGTACGGACACTCGTCACACTGAAGCTTTCTTT
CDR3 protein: CASTDTRHTEAFF

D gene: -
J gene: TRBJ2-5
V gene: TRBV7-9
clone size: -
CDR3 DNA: TGTGCCAGCAGACGAGACAGCCAAGAGACCCAGTACTTC
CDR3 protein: CASRRDSQETQYF

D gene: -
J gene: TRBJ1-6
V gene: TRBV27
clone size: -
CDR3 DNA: TGTGCCAGCAGTCCCCACAGAGAACCCCTCCACTTT
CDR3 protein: CASSPHREPLHF

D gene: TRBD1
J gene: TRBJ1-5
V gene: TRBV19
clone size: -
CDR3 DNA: TGTGCCAGTAGTACTTACGGCAGGGGGCGCAATCAGCCCCAGCATTTT
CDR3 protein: CASSTYGRGRNQPQHF

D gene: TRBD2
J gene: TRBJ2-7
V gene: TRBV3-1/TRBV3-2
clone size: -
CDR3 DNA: TGTGCCAGCAGCCAAGATGTAAGGGGACTAAACGAGCAGTACTTC
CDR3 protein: CASSQDVRGLNEQYF

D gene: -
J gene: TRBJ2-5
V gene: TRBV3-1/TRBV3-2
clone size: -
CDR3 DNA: TGTGCCAGCAGCCAAGATGTTCAGGGCCCGCAGACCCAGTACTTC
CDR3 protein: CASSQDVQGPQTQYF

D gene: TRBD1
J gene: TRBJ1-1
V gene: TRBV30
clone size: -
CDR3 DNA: TGTGCCTGGAGAACCTGGGGGACAGGGGCCAGCGAGGCTTTCTTT
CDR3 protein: CAWRTWGTGASEAFF

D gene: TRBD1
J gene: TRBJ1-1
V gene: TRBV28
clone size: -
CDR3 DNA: TGTGCCAGCAGACCGGGACAGGGACTCCGGGAGACTGAAGCTTTCTTT
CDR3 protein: CASRPGQGLRETEAFF

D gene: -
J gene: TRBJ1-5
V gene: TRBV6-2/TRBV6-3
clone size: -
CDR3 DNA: TGTGCCAGCAGTTACTACGGGGGACATCAGCCCCAGCATTTT
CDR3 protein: CASSYYGGHQPQHF

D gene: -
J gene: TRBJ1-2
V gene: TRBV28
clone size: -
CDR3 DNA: TGTGCCAGCAGTTCGGGAAGAATCTATGGCTACACCTTC
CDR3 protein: CASSSGRIYGYTF

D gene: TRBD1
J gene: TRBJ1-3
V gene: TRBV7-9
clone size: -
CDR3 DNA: TGTGCCAGCAGCACGGGACAGGGGGCATCCATATATTTT
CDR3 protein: CASSTGQGASIYF

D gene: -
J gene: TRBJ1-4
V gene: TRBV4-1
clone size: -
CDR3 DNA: TGCGCCAGCGAGAGGGCCCCTAATGAAAAACTGTTTTTT
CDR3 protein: CASERAPNEKLFF